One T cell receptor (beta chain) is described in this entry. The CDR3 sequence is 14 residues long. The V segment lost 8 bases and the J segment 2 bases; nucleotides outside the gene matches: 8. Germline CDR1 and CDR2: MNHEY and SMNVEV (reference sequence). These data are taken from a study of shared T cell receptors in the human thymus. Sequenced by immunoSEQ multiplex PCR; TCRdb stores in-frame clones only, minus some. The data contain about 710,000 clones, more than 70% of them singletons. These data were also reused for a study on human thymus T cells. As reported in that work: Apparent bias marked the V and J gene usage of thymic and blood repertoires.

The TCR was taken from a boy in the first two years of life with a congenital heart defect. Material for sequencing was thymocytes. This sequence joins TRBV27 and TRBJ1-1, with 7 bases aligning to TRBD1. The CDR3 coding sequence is TGTGCCAGCGCCTCTAGACAGGGTAACACTGAAGCTTTCTTT. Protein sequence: CASASRQGNTEAFF.